This TCR beta chain came from a study of blood T cell repertoires in COVID-19. Profiled with immunoSEQ multiplex PCR; TCRdb holds only in-frame clones, not every one. The sample includes about 280,000 clones, 89% seen only once; the top ten take 2% to 2.5%. The germline gives CDR1 GTSNPN, CDR2 SVGIG (reference sequence). Trimming removed 0 bases at V and 4 bases at J, with 9 bases between. The CDR3 runs 13 residues. The V gene is TRBV30, the J gene TRBJ1-1; maybe TRBD1 (6 bases). This sequence was found in a man between 50 and 59 years old with acute or convalescent COVID-19. Sequencing was performed on peripheral blood. The CDR3 DNA reads as TGTGCCTGGAGTGTGCAGGGGAGCACTGAAGCTTTCTTT. Translation gives CAWSVQGSTEAFF.